These T cell receptor beta chains were read from a single sample in a study of blood T cell repertoires in COVID-19. Using immunoSEQ multiplex PCR, the repertoire was profiled, and TCRdb retains in-frame clones only, with some absent. The sample contains over 250,000 clones, 87% of which appear only once. Sequenced: PBMCs or T cells enriched from blood (not recorded which). These receptors originate from a woman in her twenties or thirties who had recovered from COVID-19. CDR3s include the opening cysteine and the closing phenylalanine or tryptophan. D genes are given only for firm matches. Clone sizes are given selectively: once, few, many, or a class where the clone is expanded.

-	TRBV5-1	TRBD1	TRBJ2-7	TGCGCCAGCAGCTTCCTAGGACAGGCAAGCTCCTACGAGCAGTACTTC	CASSFLGQASSYEQYF
-	TRBV19	TRBD1	TRBJ2-7	TGTGCCAGTAGTATTTCCTTGGGACAGGGCGAGCAGTACTTC	CASSISLGQGEQYF
-	TRBV7-2	-	TRBJ1-3	TGTGCCAGCAGCTTAGGGGCAGGGTCGGGAAACACCATATATTTT	CASSLGAGSGNTIYF
-	TRBV2	-	TRBJ2-2	TGTGCCAGCAGTTATTTACCAGGTCCGGTGCCCGGGGAGCTGTTTTTT	CASSYLPGPVPGELFF
-	TRBV6-5	-	TRBJ1-4	TGTGCCAGCAGTCGGGAGGGCGAAAAACTGTTTTTT	CASSREGEKLFF
-	TRBV5-1	-	TRBJ1-3	TGCGCCAGCAGCTTCCAGGGTACCGCTGGAAACACCATATATTTT	CASSFQGTAGNTIYF
-	TRBV5-1	-	TRBJ2-1	TGCGCCAGCAGCTTGCTCAATGAGCAGTTCTTC	CASSLLNEQFF
-	TRBV4-3	TRBD1	TRBJ1-1	TGCGCCAGCAGCCGCGGACAGGGGAACACTGAAGCTTTCTTT	CASSRGQGNTEAFF
-	TRBV28	-	TRBJ1-2	TGTGCCAGCAGTGCCTCAGGGGAGGGCTACACCTTC	CASSASGEGYTF
-	TRBV3-1/TRBV3-2	TRBD2	TRBJ2-2	TGTGCCAGCAGCCAATGGACTAGGGACACCGGGGAGCTGTTTTTT	CASSQWTRDTGELFF
-	TRBV28	-	TRBJ2-2	TGTGCCAGCAGCCTGCATACCCTGGGCTCGAACACCGGGGAGCTGTTTTTT	CASSLHTLGSNTGELFF
-	TRBV28	-	TRBJ1-1	TGTGCCAGCCCTCCTCCAGGGAGGGCAAACACTGAAGCTTTCTTT	CASPPPGRANTEAFF
-	TRBV3-1/TRBV3-2	-	TRBJ1-4	TGTGCCAGCAGCCAAGATTCTCCGGGGGGCGATGAAAAACTGTTTTTT	CASSQDSPGGDEKLFF
-	TRBV10-3	TRBD1	TRBJ1-2	TGTGCCATCACCAAGGCCGATACAGGGGCGGGTGGCTACACCTTC	CAITKADTGAGGYTF
-	TRBV28	-	TRBJ2-1	TGTGCCAGCAGTTTAAGGCTAGCCCTCAATGAGCAGTTCTTC	CASSLRLALNEQFF
-	TRBV4-3	TRBD2	TRBJ2-1	TGCGCCAGCAGCCCCTATAGCGGGGGGGGTTACAATGAGCAGTTCTTC	CASSPYSGGGYNEQFF
-	TRBV11-2	-	TRBJ1-4	TGTGCCAGCAGCTCCCTCAGGGGTACCTACGAAAAACTGTTTTTT	CASSSLRGTYEKLFF
-	TRBV19	-	TRBJ1-3	TGTGCCAGTAGTATCTTTGTCGGGGTCTCTGGAAACACCATATATTTT	CASSIFVGVSGNTIYF
-	TRBV11-2	TRBD2	TRBJ2-5	TGTGCCAGCAGCTTAGGACCCAGCGGGGGGGCCGTCGAGACCCAGTACTTC	CASSLGPSGGAVETQYF
-	TRBV5-6	TRBD2	TRBJ2-3	TGTGCCAGCAGCTTTGGACTAGCGGGAGGTTCGGGAGATACGCAGTATTTT	CASSFGLAGGSGDTQYF
-	TRBV5-6	-	TRBJ1-5	TGTGCCAGCAGCTGGTTCGGGGTTCAGCCCCAGCATTTT	CASSWFGVQPQHF
once	TRBV9	TRBD1	TRBJ2-1	TGTGCCAGCAGCCCGACGACAGGGGGCGTGGAGCAGTTCTTC	CASSPTTGGVEQFF
once	TRBV6-5	TRBD1	TRBJ1-3	TGTGCCAGCAGTGACTCACAGGGGAGGGGAAACACCATATATTTT	CASSDSQGRGNTIYF
-	TRBV29-1	-	TRBJ1-2	TGCAGCGCCCAATACAGCAGGGACTATGGCTACACCTTC	CSAQYSRDYGYTF
-	TRBV5-5	-	TRBJ1-1	TGTGCCAGCAGCCTGAGGCCGAACACTGAAGCTTTCTTT	CASSLRPNTEAFF
-	TRBV6-2/TRBV6-3	-	TRBJ2-1	TGTGCCAGCAGTCCCCTTTCCGGGGGTACCTCCTACAATGAGCAGTTCTTC	CASSPLSGGTSYNEQFF
-	TRBV9	TRBD2	TRBJ2-5	TGTGCCAGCAGCGTAACTAGCGGGGGAGAGACCCAGTACTTC	CASSVTSGGETQYF
-	TRBV6-1	-	TRBJ1-2	TGTGCCAGCAGTGAGGGCAGGAACTATGGCTACACCTTC	CASSEGRNYGYTF
-	TRBV6-5	TRBD1	TRBJ1-1	TGTGCCAGCAGTTATCCGGACAGGAAGAGGATCACTGAAGCTTTCTTT	CASSYPDRKRITEAFF
-	TRBV29-1	TRBD2	TRBJ2-3	TGCAGCGTTGATATTACCGGGGGGGCCTTAGGTACGCAGTATTTT	CSVDITGGALGTQYF
-	TRBV28	TRBD1	TRBJ1-1	TGTGCCAGCAGCTCCTCGCCGGGACAGGGCGCCACTGAAGCTTTCTTT	CASSSSPGQGATEAFF
-	TRBV10-2	TRBD1	TRBJ1-4	TGCGCCAGCAGTGAGCCGAGACAGGGGGCCTCCGGAAAACTGTTTTTT	CASSEPRQGASGKLFF
-	TRBV10-3	TRBD1	TRBJ2-3	TGTGCCATCAGGGGACAGGGAGTAGATACGCAGTATTTT	CAIRGQGVDTQYF
-	TRBV29-1	-	TRBJ2-3	TGCAGCGTTGAGCGGCGGGTTAGCACAGATACGCAGTATTTT	CSVERRVSTDTQYF
-	TRBV4-2	TRBD2	TRBJ2-5	TGTGCCAGCAGCCAAGGGGTACTAGCGGGGGCCCCCCAAGAGACCCAGTACTTC	CASSQGVLAGAPQETQYF
-	TRBV15	TRBD1	TRBJ1-2	TGTGCCACCAGCCCTGCCCTCGACAGGGTTCACGGCTACACCTTC	CATSPALDRVHGYTF
-	TRBV11-2	TRBD1	TRBJ1-1	TGTGCCAGCAGCCTTCGACAGGGTGGGCTTTGGGACACTGAAGCTTTCTTT	CASSLRQGGLWDTEAFF
-	TRBV5-4	-	TRBJ2-2	TGTGCCAGCAGCTTTTGGGGAGCCGGCGGGGAGCTGTTTTTT	CASSFWGAGGELFF
-	TRBV7-9	-	TRBJ2-2	TGTGCCAGCAGCCATACGACAGGACCCGGGGAGCTGTTTTTT	CASSHTTGPGELFF
-	TRBV28	-	TRBJ1-4	TGTGCCAGCAGTTTATTCTCAACTAATGAAAAACTGTTTTTT	CASSLFSTNEKLFF
-	TRBV7-2	TRBD2	TRBJ2-3	TGTGCCAGCAGCTTAGCAGGGACTAGCGGGGGGGCTAAACAGTATTTT	CASSLAGTSGGAKQYF
-	TRBV6-2/TRBV6-3	-	TRBJ1-1	TGTGCCAGCAGCCAGACAGTGCTCACTGAAGCTTTCTTT	CASSQTVLTEAFF